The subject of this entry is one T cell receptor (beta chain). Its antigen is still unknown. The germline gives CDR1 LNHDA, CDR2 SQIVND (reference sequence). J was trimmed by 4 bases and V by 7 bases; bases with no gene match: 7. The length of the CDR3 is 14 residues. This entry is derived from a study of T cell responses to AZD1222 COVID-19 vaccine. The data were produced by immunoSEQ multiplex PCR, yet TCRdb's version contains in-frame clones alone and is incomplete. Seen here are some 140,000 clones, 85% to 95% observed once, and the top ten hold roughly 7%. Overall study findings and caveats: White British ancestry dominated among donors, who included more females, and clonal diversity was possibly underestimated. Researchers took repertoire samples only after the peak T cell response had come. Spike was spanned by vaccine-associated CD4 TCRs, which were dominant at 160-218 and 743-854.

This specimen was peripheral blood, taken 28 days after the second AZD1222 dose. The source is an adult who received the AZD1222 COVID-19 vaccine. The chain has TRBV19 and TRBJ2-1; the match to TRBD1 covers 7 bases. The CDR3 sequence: CASKPGTEYNEQFF. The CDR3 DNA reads TGTGCCAGTAAGCCCGGGACAGAATACAATGAGCAGTTCTTC.